The rows below give T cell receptor beta chains drawn from one sample of a study of cytomegalovirus exposure and HLA in healthy donors. Generated by immunoSEQ multiplex PCR, the TCRdb table keeps only in-frame clones and is missing some. The sample lists 30,000 to 40,000 clones, around 82% occurring once. Sequenced sample: PBMCs. Receptor source: a woman aged 18-29 years in good health and CMV-seropositive. Each CDR3 is given with its conserved first and last residue. D genes are given only for firm matches. Clone size is not always given. Where it is, it says once, few, many or a class for expanded clones.

-,TRBD1,TRBJ1-4,TRBV19,TGTGCCAGTAGTATGGGACAGGGGAATGAAAAACTGTTTTTT,CASSMGQGNEKLFF
-,-,TRBJ2-7,TRBV12-5,TGTGCTAGTGGTTTGACAGGGTCCTACGAGCAGTACTTC,CASGLTGSYEQYF
-,TRBD2,TRBJ2-7,TRBV6-5,TGTGCCAGCAGTTACCATATCGCGGGAGGGACCTACGAGCAGTACTTC,CASSYHIAGGTYEQYF
-,TRBD1,TRBJ1-4,TRBV7-9,TGTGCCAGCAGCCACCGGGACAGGCCCACTGGAAAACTGTTTTTT,CASSHRDRPTGKLFF
-,TRBD1,TRBJ2-7,TRBV9,TGTGCCAGCAGCGCCGGACAGGACCGCGAGCAGTACTTC,CASSAGQDREQYF
-,TRBD2,TRBJ2-3,TRBV5-4,TGTGCCAGCAGCCCCCCCCCTAGCGGTAGCACAGATACGCAGTATTTT,CASSPPPSGSTDTQYF
once,-,TRBJ2-4,TRBV30,TGTGCCTGGAGTGTAACGGGCATTCAGTACTTC,CAWSVTGIQYF
once,-,TRBJ1-5,TRBV27,TGTGCCAGCAGTCTTTATAATAGCAATCAGCCCCAGCATTTT,CASSLYNSNQPQHF
-,-,TRBJ2-5,TRBV6-1,TGTGCCAGCAGTGTCCCTGAGACACAGGTGAATCAAGAGACCCAGTACTTC,CASSVPETQVNQETQYF
-,TRBD1,TRBJ2-2,TRBV5-1,TGCGCCAGCAGCTTTGACAGGGTAGTCGGGGAGCTGTTTTTT,CASSFDRVVGELFF
few,-,TRBJ2-3,TRBV6-1,TGTGCCAGCAGTGAACCGCTAGCTTCAGATACGCAGTATTTT,CASSEPLASDTQYF
-,-,TRBJ2-5,TRBV9,TGTGCCAGCAGCGGAGAATATGGCCAAGAGACCCAGTACTTC,CASSGEYGQETQYF
-,-,TRBJ2-1,TRBV21-1,TGTGCCAGCAGCTTCCTGGGAGGCTCCTACAATGAGCAGTTCTTC,CASSFLGGSYNEQFF
-,TRBD2,TRBJ2-1,TRBV6-5,TGTGCCAGCAAAGGACTAGCGGCGACAAATGAGCAGTTCTTC,CASKGLAATNEQFF
few,TRBD1,TRBJ1-2,TRBV27,TGTGCCAGCGGGTACGGGACAGGGTCTGACTATGGCTACACCTTC,CASGYGTGSDYGYTF
-,TRBD2,TRBJ2-1,TRBV7-9,TGTGCCAGCAGCTTAGGGGAGACTAGCGGGAGGCGGAATGAGCAGTTCTTC,CASSLGETSGRRNEQFF
-,TRBD2,TRBJ2-1,TRBV6-5,TGTGCCAGCAGCCTTAGCGGGGGCCCCTACAATGAGCAGTTCTTC,CASSLSGGPYNEQFF
-,-,TRBJ1-2,TRBV5-6,TGTGCCAGCAGCTTTCGCGAGGACTATGGCTACACCTTC,CASSFREDYGYTF
-,TRBD1,TRBJ1-4,TRBV28,TGTGCCAGCTGTCGACAGGGTAATGAAAAACTGTTTTTT,CASCRQGNEKLFF
once,-,TRBJ1-5,TRBV16,TGTGCCAGCAGCCGCAATTGGGGCCAGCCCCAGCATTTT,CASSRNWGQPQHF
-,TRBD2,TRBJ2-7,TRBV7-2,TGTGCCAGCAGCCCAATGACTAGCGGAAGCTCCTACGAGCAGTACTTC,CASSPMTSGSSYEQYF
-,TRBD1,TRBJ2-7,TRBV5-6,TGTGCCAGCAGCAGGGACAGGGGATCTTTGGGCGAGCAGTACTTC,CASSRDRGSLGEQYF
-,TRBD1,TRBJ2-3,TRBV5-6,TGTGCCAGCAGCTACGGGACAGCCAACACAGATACGCAGTATTTT,CASSYGTANTDTQYF
-,-,TRBJ2-1,TRBV23-1,TGCGCCAGCAGTCGCCCTTCAGCAACAGGCTCTGGGGATGAGCAGTTCTTC,CASSRPSATGSGDEQFF